The 10 T cell receptor beta chains listed next were all sequenced from one sample in a study of T cells after yellow fever vaccination. TCRdb independently ran MiXCR on the 5' RACE reads; one entry per CDR3 protein. This table holds about 130,000 distinct CDR3 sequences, just over 6.5% found once. The input for sequencing was CD4+ T cells sorted from PBMCs, taken 10 days after the yellow fever booster vaccination. These TCRs come from a man younger than 45 who received the YFV17D yellow fever vaccine.

There are many counts of this clonotype. This chain uses TRBV20-1 with TRBJ2-7; 14 bases match TRBD2. The CDR3 is made up of 15 amino acids. J gave up 9 bases and V 6 bases, and 13 bases lay outside the gene matches. Germline V gene sequence: CDR1 DFQATT, CDR2 SNEGSKA (reference sequence). CDR3 sequence (DNA): TGCAGTGCGTCAGTGAGTGGGACTAGCGGGAGCGGGCAGTACTTC. It yields the protein CSASVSGTSGSGQYF.

This clonotype was seen at least ten times. The rearrangement links TRBV12-3 or TRBV12-4 to TRBJ2-7; D may be TRBD2 (6 bases). This CDR3 region has 14 residues. Trimming pared 5 bases from V and 5 bases from J, leaving 16 bases between. CDR3 nucleotide sequence: TGTGCCAGCAGTCTATGGGGGGTTCCCAACGAGCAGTACTTC. Residues: CASSLWGVPNEQYF.

This clonotype was detected ten times or more. V is TRBV12-3 or TRBV12-4 and J is TRBJ2-5; TRBD2 might be the D (5 bases). V gave up 6 bases and J gave up 5 bases, with 13 bases separating them. The CDR3 is 13 amino acids. CDR3 DNA: TGTGCCAGCAGGGGAGCTAGGGCGGAGACCCAGTACTTC. It encodes CASRGARAETQYF.

V and J are TRBV6-1 and TRBJ2-2, with TRBD2 matching 13 bases. The germline gives CDR1 MNHNS, CDR2 SASEGT. The CDR3 extends over 16 amino acids. V shed 5 bases and J 5 bases; nucleotides not matched to a gene: 5. The CDR3 here is CASSRRTSGSTGELFF. DNA for the CDR3: TGTGCCAGCAGTCGCCGGACTAGCGGGAGTACCGGGGAGCTGTTTTTT.

This clonotype was picked up many times. V is TRBV7-3 and J is TRBJ2-3; D is uncertain. Germline CDR1 and CDR2: SGHTA and FQGTGA. This CDR3 comprises 13 residues. The ends were cut back, 6 bases at V and 8 bases at J, with 15 bases in the middle. CDR3: CASSPVGSSTQYF. The CDR3 region has the DNA TGTGCCAGCAGTCCCGTTGGCTCATCTACGCAGTATTTT.

This clonotype was observed many times. A read error may produce the germline difference seen at one junction end. The chain has TRBV20-1 and TRBJ1-6, with no clear D. In germline, CDR1 is DFQATT, CDR2 SNEGSKA (reference sequence). The CDR3 runs 16 residues. The CDR3 DNA reads TGCAGTGCTAGAACTGTTGCCCTCTCCTATAACTCACCCCTCCACTTT. Amino acids: CSARTVALSYNSPLHF.

Comments on this clonotype: One end of the junction does not line up with germline, which may come from a read error. The chain combines TRBV20-1 with TRBJ2-7; TRBD2 might be the D (5 bases). This CDR3 comprises 14 residues. The germline V gene has CDR1 DFQATT and CDR2 SNEGSKA (reference sequence). The CDR3 is CSARLLRTVHEQYF. The CDR3 bases are TGCAGTGCTAGACTTCTGAGGACTGTTCACGAGCAGTATTTC.

This clonotype appeared a few times. J is TRBJ2-2 and V is TRBV20-1; 9 nucleotides agree with TRBD2. Germline V gene sequence: CDR1 DFQATT, CDR2 SNEGSKA (reference sequence). There are 13 residues in the CDR3. V lost 6 bases to trimming and J lost 9 bases; unmatched junction nucleotides: 8. CDR3 sequence reads: CSAPGLASRELFF. The DNA for the CDR3 is TGCAGTGCACCGGGACTAGCTTCGCGGGAGCTGTTTTTT.

The chain joins TRBV20-1 to TRBJ2-7, with 8 positions matching TRBD2. Germline V CDR1 and CDR2: DFQATT, SNEGSKA (reference sequence). V trimming: 3 bases; J trimming: 4 bases; junction bases outside the gene matches: 8. CDR3 length: 14 amino acids. CDR3 nucleotide sequence: TGCAGTGCTAGGTCCGGGAGGGCCGCATACGAGCAGTACTTC. Protein: CSARSGRAAYEQYF.

This clonotype was counted ten times or more. V is TRBV12-3 or TRBV12-4 and J is TRBJ2-7; 7 bases map to TRBD1. This CDR3 is built from 13 residues. J was trimmed by 2 bases and V by 7 bases; bases with no gene match: 5. CDR3 protein: CASKKTGTYEQYF. CDR3 nucleotide sequence: TGTGCCAGCAAAAAGACAGGGACCTACGAGCAGTACTTC.